The clone carrying this T cell receptor (beta chain) has only one observation. Its antigen is unidentified. The CDR3 has 13 amino acids. The V gene end was trimmed by 5 bases and the J gene end by 3 bases; junction bases not matched to a gene: 2. The germline V gene has CDR1 GTSNPN and CDR2 SVGIG (reference sequence). TCRdb used MiXCR to reprocess the reads, holding one entry per CDR3 protein. This sample has 200,000 or so distinct CDR3 sequences, with 25% to 30% found just once. This record comes from a study of T cell repertoires in cytomegalovirus infection. Turning to the study itself: An indication of both CMV infection and matching HLA type came from public TCR beta signatures. Regarding the study as a whole: Cumulative frequency (of public TCR beta family members) identified carriers of CMV plus the relevant HLA.

The TCR sequence derives from a human donor in good health (CMV status not recorded). Some clones in this sample may be carry-over from other donors' samples. The sequenced sample was PBMCs. The chain uses TRBV30 and TRBJ2-4; 9 nucleotides line up with TRBD1. CDR3 sequence (DNA): TGTGCCTGGGACAGGGGGGGCAAAAACATTCAGTACTTC. It is translated as CAWDRGGKNIQYF.